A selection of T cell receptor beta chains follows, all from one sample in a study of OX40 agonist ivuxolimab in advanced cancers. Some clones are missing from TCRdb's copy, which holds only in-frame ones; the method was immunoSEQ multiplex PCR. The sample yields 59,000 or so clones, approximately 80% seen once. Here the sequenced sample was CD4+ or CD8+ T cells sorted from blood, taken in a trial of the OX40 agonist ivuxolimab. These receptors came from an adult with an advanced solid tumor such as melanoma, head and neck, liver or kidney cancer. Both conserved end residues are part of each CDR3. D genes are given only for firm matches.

CDR3aa: CASSAAMGLDTEAFF
v_gene: TRBV9
d_gene: -

CDR3aa: CASSLGGGRHNEQFF
v_gene: TRBV7-2
d_gene: -

CDR3aa: CASSTHRVGSNEQFF
v_gene: TRBV11-1
d_gene: -

CDR3aa: CASSERVGNTEAFF
v_gene: TRBV2
d_gene: -

CDR3aa: CASSRDRGADTQYF
v_gene: TRBV7-2
d_gene: TRBD1

CDR3aa: CASSNGGSYGYTF
v_gene: TRBV6-1
d_gene: -

CDR3aa: CASSLLNEQFF
v_gene: TRBV5-1
d_gene: -

CDR3aa: CASSPRTGEFTGELFF
v_gene: TRBV18
d_gene: TRBD1

CDR3aa: CASSLQGRYGYTF
v_gene: TRBV5-8
d_gene: -

CDR3aa: CASSRMGAGEFAETQYF
v_gene: TRBV14
d_gene: -

CDR3aa: CASTSAGVNTGELFF
v_gene: TRBV9
d_gene: TRBD2

CDR3aa: CAMPRTPSFRYGYTF
v_gene: TRBV21-1
d_gene: -

CDR3aa: CASSSSDRGWTQYF
v_gene: TRBV7-6
d_gene: -

CDR3aa: CASSSRGGGPGQETQYF
v_gene: TRBV7-9
d_gene: -

CDR3aa: CASSVKGDSGNTIYF
v_gene: TRBV9
d_gene: -

CDR3aa: CASSPSGGLSTGELFF
v_gene: TRBV18
d_gene: -

CDR3aa: CASSSGGPRYF
v_gene: TRBV7-2
d_gene: TRBD1

CDR3aa: CASSDPLRGRSYEQYF
v_gene: TRBV6-4
d_gene: TRBD1

CDR3aa: CASSLRGGGSYNEQFF
v_gene: TRBV11-2
d_gene: TRBD2

CDR3aa: CASSVFVGQGAGEKLFF
v_gene: TRBV5-4
d_gene: TRBD1

CDR3aa: CASSLRARGNEQFF
v_gene: TRBV28
d_gene: -

CDR3aa: CSVNQAGNTIYF
v_gene: TRBV29-1
d_gene: -

CDR3aa: CAWKNEYNNEQFF
v_gene: TRBV30
d_gene: -

CDR3aa: CASRATGGNQPQHF
v_gene: TRBV6-5
d_gene: TRBD1

CDR3aa: CASSLGVAGGHNTDTQYF
v_gene: TRBV27
d_gene: TRBD2

CDR3aa: CASSFTLRTDTQYF
v_gene: TRBV27
d_gene: -

CDR3aa: CASSFGGSGANVLTF
v_gene: TRBV7-2
d_gene: -

CDR3aa: CASSKGQGASYEQYF
v_gene: TRBV5-1
d_gene: TRBD1

CDR3aa: CASSSGRLADTGELFF
v_gene: TRBV28
d_gene: -

CDR3aa: CASSHGTANNEQFF
v_gene: TRBV18
d_gene: TRBD1